What follows describes a single T cell receptor beta chain. This sample was included in a study of T cells in tumors after PD-1 blockade. The data were produced by immunoSEQ multiplex PCR, yet TCRdb's version contains in-frame clones alone and is incomplete. The sample yields about 59,000 clones, about 80% seen once. The sequencing used PBMCs, collected before anti-PD-1 treatment. The sequence derives from a human donor with basal cell carcinoma.

CDR3 protein: CSVESGATDTQYF. CDR3 coding DNA: TGCAGCGTTGAATCCGGGGCCACAGATACGCAGTATTTT. This sequence joins TRBV29-1 and TRBJ2-3; D is perhaps TRBD1 or TRBD2 (5 bases each). Germline V gene data show CDR1 as SQVTM and CDR2 as ANQGSEA. This CDR3 spans 13 amino acids. V lost 2 bases to trimming and J lost 2 bases, with 8 bases between them.